The 22 T cell receptor beta chains listed next were all sequenced from one sample in a study of cytomegalovirus exposure and HLA in healthy donors. A multiplex PCR was run with 60 Vbeta primers and 13 Jbeta primers. The protocol was immunoSEQ multiplex PCR, while the TCRdb copy is restricted to in-frame clones and leaves out a portion. Seen here are about 190,000 clones, about four fifths observed once, and the top ten hold more than 1.5%. Material for sequencing was PBMCs. Every receptor here comes from a man in his late teens or twenties in good health and CMV-seronegative.

The V call is TRBV1, the J call TRBJ2-1; the table's D gene call, TRBD2, was not cross checked with the DNA. TRBV1 is a known pseudogene. This CDR3 is 17 amino acids long. CDR3 amino acids: CTSSQGRWREPDNEQFF. The CDR3 coding sequence is TGCACCAGCAGCCAAGGTCGCTGGCGGGAGCCCGACAATGAGCAGTTCTTC.

A note on this clone: Other DNA sequences in the same sample also yield this CDR3. The genes are TRBV30 and TRBJ2-2, with unresolved D. Trimming removed 2 bases from V and 7 bases from J, with 11 bases in between. The CDR3 loop spans 13 amino acids. In germline, CDR1 is GTSNPN, CDR2 SVGIG (reference sequence). The CDR3 here is CAWSPRPGGELFF. CDR3 coding DNA: TGTGCCTGGAGTCCACGACCGGGCGGGGAGCTGTTTTTT.

CDR3 sequence reads: CASSYGTEEKLFF. Written as DNA, the CDR3 is TGTGCCAGCAGCTACGGGACTGAAGAAAAACTGTTTTTT. The chain has TRBV9 and TRBJ1-4, with D perhaps matching TRBD1 (5 bases). V was clipped by 4 bases and J by 8 bases, with 12 bases between them. In germline, CDR1 is SGDLS, CDR2 YYNGEE. The CDR3 sequence is 13 residues long.

J is TRBJ1-3 and V is TRBV18, with D tentatively TRBD1 (5 bases). The V gene lost 4 bases and the J gene lost 0 bases, with 13 bases spanning the gap. Germline lookup yields CDR1 KGHSH and CDR2 LQKENI. There are 16 residues in the CDR3. DNA of the CDR3: TGTGCCAGCTCACGGATACAGGTTTACTCTGGAAACACCATATATTTT. This gives the protein CASSRIQVYSGNTIYF.

The chain carries TRBV5-4 and TRBJ1-6; 10 bases are a match to TRBD1. V lost 2 bases to trimming and J lost 7 bases; unmatched junction nucleotides: 3. Germline loops: CDR1 SGHNT, CDR2 YYREEE (reference sequence). The CDR3 has 15 amino acids. Here the CDR3 reads CASSFVDRGNSPLHF. CDR3 nucleotides: TGTGCCAGCAGCTTTGTGGACAGGGGGAATTCACCCCTCCACTTT. The variable domain in full, completed from reference TRBV5-4 and TRBJ1-6, reads ETGVTQSPTHLIKTRGQQVTLRCSSQSGHNTVSWYQQALGQGPQFIFQYYREEENGRGNFPPRFSGLQFPNYSSELNVNALELDDSALYLCASSFVDRGNSPLHFGNGTRLTVT.

This chain joins TRBV14 and TRBJ2-3; TRBD2 might be the D (6 bases). CDR3 length: 15 amino acids. Germline-derived CDR1 and CDR2 are SGHDN and FVKESK. V dropped 4 bases and J dropped 7 bases, with 18 bases sitting between them. The CDR3 protein is CASSLGSGIGYTQYF. CDR3 sequence (DNA): TGTGCCAGCAGCCTGGGTAGCGGTATCGGGTATACGCAGTATTTT.

CDR3 loop: CASKSGGSGTGELFF. The CDR3 nucleotides read TGTGCCAGTAAATCAGGGGGCTCGGGCACCGGGGAGCTGTTTTTT. This chain uses TRBV28 with TRBJ2-2; 8 bases are a match to TRBD1. This CDR3 comprises 15 residues. The J segment lost 4 bases and the V segment lost 9 bases, leaving 10 bases of the junction unmatched. Per the germline V gene, CDR1 is MDHEN and CDR2 is SYDVKM.

V and J are TRBV11-3 and TRBJ2-5; 7 nucleotides align to TRBD2. V was pared by 5 bases and J by 3 bases, with 6 bases of the junction left unmatched. This CDR3 has 14 residues. Germline CDR1 is SGHNT and CDR2 is YENEEA. The CDR3 bases are TGTGCCAGCAGCCCGGGGCTAGCGGAAGAGACCCAGTACTTC. Translating gives CASSPGLAEETQYF.

The DNA for the CDR3 is TGCGCCAGCAGCTCGGACCTTAGGGGCGAGCAGTACTTC. Translation gives CASSSDLRGEQYF. The gene calls are TRBV5-1 and TRBJ2-7; possible D gene TRBD1, 5 bases. Germline V CDR1 and CDR2: SGHRS, YFSETQ. The CDR3 has 13 amino acids. V lost 3 bases, J lost 6 bases, and 13 bases lay in between.

In regard to this clone: At one end the junction does not follow the germline gene, possibly because of a read error. V usage is TRBV7-9 and J usage is TRBJ1-4; tentatively, D is TRBD1 (6 bases). Per germline, CDR1 SEHNR and CDR2 FQNEAQ (reference sequence). The CDR3 contains 12 residues. CDR3 sequence reads: CASSLDRRELFF. DNA for the CDR3: TGTGCCAGCAGTTTAGACAGGAGGGAACTGTTTTTT. Variable domain in full (rest from reference TRBV7-9 and TRBJ1-4): DTGVSQNPRHKITKRGQNVTFRCDPISEHNRLYWYRQTLGQGPEFLTYFQNEAQLEKSRLLSDRFSAERPKGSFSTLEIQRTEQGDSAMYLCASSLDRRELFFGSGTQLSVL.

The rearrangement joins TRBV5-6 to TRBJ1-2, with TRBD1 as a possible D gene (5 bases). From germline, CDR1 is SGHDT and CDR2 YYEEEE. The CDR3 totals 16 residues. V was pared by 5 bases and J by 4 bases, with 21 bases between. CDR3 nucleotide sequence: TGTGCCAGCAGTTTACTCTCCGGGGCCGGGAGCTATGGCTACACCTTC. Translated, it gives CASSLLSGAGSYGYTF.

The CDR3 DNA sequence: TGTGCCACTCGGACAGGGAACAATGAGCAGTTCTTC. Translation: CATRTGNNEQFF. The J gene is TRBJ2-1, the V gene TRBV6-6, with 8 bases fitting TRBD1. Trimming cost V 10 bases and J 5 bases; bases outside gene matches: 4. The CDR3 has 12 residues. From germline, CDR1 is MNHNY and CDR2 SVGAGI (reference sequence).

The rearrangement uses TRBV7-2 and TRBJ2-2; D is possibly TRBD2 (5 bases). The germline gives CDR1 SGHTA, CDR2 FQGNSA. V lost 5 bases and J 3 bases, leaving 13 bases between the germline ends. The CDR3 extends over 15 amino acids. CDR3 sequence reads: CASSPSLRDTGELFF. In DNA, the CDR3 is TGTGCCAGCAGCCCGTCTTTGAGGGACACCGGGGAGCTGTTTTTT.

The rearrangement uses TRBV6-5 and TRBJ2-7; D is perhaps TRBD1 (6 bases). The CDR3 has 14 amino acids. The V and J ends lost 7 bases and 1 base respectively, with 14 bases between them. Per germline, CDR1 MNHEY and CDR2 SVGAGI. CDR3 nucleotides: TGTGCCAGCACCACGGACAGTCGGTCCTACGAGCAGTACTTC. Its translation is CASTTDSRSYEQYF.

The J gene is TRBJ2-7, the V gene TRBV5-4; 8 nucleotides match TRBD2. The CDR3 runs 15 residues. J gave up 0 bases and V 2 bases, and 4 bases lay outside the gene matches. Germline CDR1 reads SGHNT; CDR2 reads YYREEE (reference sequence). The CDR3: CASSFGRESSYEQYF. CDR3 DNA sequence: TGTGCCAGCAGCTTCGGGAGGGAGTCCTCCTACGAGCAGTACTTC.

The chain is built from TRBV15 and TRBJ1-2, with 7 bases identical to TRBD1. CDR3 length equals 14 residues. Germline V gene data show CDR1 as LNHNV and CDR2 as YYDKDF (reference sequence). Unmatched junction bases numbered 4, after V lost 1 base and J lost 5 bases. CDR3 residues: CATSRAGTEYGYTF. In DNA form, the CDR3 reads TGTGCCACCAGCAGAGCGGGGACAGAGTATGGCTACACCTTC.

With regard to this clone: The junction departs from the called germline gene at one end, perhaps through a read error. This chain's CDR3 is CASGVASGSGETQYF. Written as DNA, the CDR3 is TGTGCCAGCGGCGTAGCTAGCGGGAGCGGGGAGACCCAGTACTTC. The J gene is TRBJ2-5, the V gene TRBV9; 10 nucleotides align to TRBD2. Germline V gives CDR1 SGDLS, CDR2 YYNGEE. CDR3 length: 15 residues.

This chain's CDR3 is CASSLAGGVSHEQYF. CDR3 in DNA: TGCGCCAGCAGCTTGGCTGGGGGCGTAAGCCACGAGCAGTACTTC. This sequence joins TRBV5-1 and TRBJ2-7; D might be TRBD1 (6 bases). The CDR3 spans 15 residues. The germline gives CDR1 SGHRS, CDR2 YFSETQ. V was clipped by 0 bases and J by 5 bases, with 15 bases between them.

The genes are TRBV7-2 and TRBJ1-5, with TRBD1 matching 9 bases. The CDR3 has 16 residues. V gave up 2 bases and J gave up 5 bases; unmatched junction bases: 7. Germline assignment: CDR1 SGHTA and CDR2 FQGNSA. CDR3 in amino acids: CASSLNRGRGDQPQHF. The CDR3, as DNA: TGTGCCAGCAGCTTAAACAGGGGGCGAGGGGATCAGCCCCAGCATTTT.

The V call is TRBV7-6, the J call TRBJ2-1; D is unresolved. CDR3 length equals 15 residues. Germline-derived CDR1 and CDR2 are SGHVS and FNYEAQ. The V end was cut by 2 bases, the J end by 0 bases, with 8 bases between. This CDR3 reads CASSLQATSYNEQFF. CDR3 in DNA: TGTGCCAGCAGCTTACAAGCCACCTCCTACAATGAGCAGTTCTTC.

This sequence joins TRBV5-6 and TRBJ2-3; maybe TRBD2 (6 bases). V dropped 3 bases and J dropped 2 bases, with 22 bases sitting between them. This CDR3 is built from 18 residues. Looked up from germline, CDR1 is SGHDT and CDR2 is YYEEEE. The CDR3 nucleotides are TGTGCCAGCAGCTATCCAGCGGGTCCGACCCTTTACACAGATACGCAGTATTTT. This sequence encodes CASSYPAGPTLYTDTQYF.

The chain links TRBV9 to TRBJ2-1; 10 bases agree with TRBD2. Germline loops: CDR1 SGDLS, CDR2 YYNGEE. The CDR3 length is 18 residues. The J segment lost 0 bases and the V segment lost 3 bases, leaving 9 bases of the junction unmatched. CDR3 in DNA: TGTGCCAGCAGCGCGAGTGGACTAGCGGTAAACTCCTACAATGAGCAGTTCTTC. It codes for CASSASGLAVNSYNEQFF.